The clone carrying this TCR beta chain showed up just once. TCRdb ran MiXCR on the 5' RACE reads and lists one entry per CDR3 protein. The sample has hundreds of thousands of distinct CDR3 sequences, approximately 6.1% seen once. The data originate from a study of identical twins. The CDR3 consists of 15 residues. Trimming took off 3 bases at V and 6 bases at J, with 18 bases between the two ends. CDR1 and CDR2 (germline): ENHRY, SYGVKD. The source material was naive T cells sorted from blood. The genes are TRBV10-3 and TRBJ2-7; D is possibly TRBD1 (6 bases). This clonotype was sampled from a man aged 18 to 29 in good health. The CDR3 bases are TGTGCCATCAGTGACGGTGTTTGGGGGCTGGGCGAGCAGTACGTC. Translated: CAISDGVWGLGEQYV.